The rows below give T cell receptor beta chains drawn from one sample of a study of vaccination effects on CD4 cells after COVID-19. What these receptors recognize is not known. Profiled with immunoSEQ multiplex PCR; TCRdb holds only in-frame clones, not every one. This table has tens of thousands of clones, about 73% appearing once. This material consisted of CD4+ T cells from PBMCs cultured with HCoV-NL63 spike peptides, taken before COVID-19 vaccination. These receptors were obtained from a human donor who had a prior SARS-CoV-2 infection. Each CDR3 is given with its conserved first and last residue. Fields, in order: clone size, J gene, D gene, V gene, CDR3 DNA, CDR3 protein. A D gene is named only where the DNA matches it firmly. A clone size is listed for some rows: how often the clone was seen (once, few, many), or a class if it is expanded.

clone_size: .
j_call: TRBJ1-3
d_call: .
v_call: TRBV4-1
cdr3_nt: TGCGCCAGCAGTATTGACCGAGAGGGAAACACCATATATTTT
cdr3_aa: CASSIDREGNTIYF

clone_size: few
j_call: TRBJ1-3
d_call: .
v_call: TRBV6-6
cdr3_nt: TGTGCCAGCAGGGCCGGGACCTCTGGAAACACCATATATTTT
cdr3_aa: CASRAGTSGNTIYF

clone_size: .
j_call: TRBJ2-2
d_call: TRBD2
v_call: TRBV5-8
cdr3_nt: TGTGCCAGCAGCTTGTCCCCTAGCGGGAGGGCCACCGGGGAGCTGTTTTTT
cdr3_aa: CASSLSPSGRATGELFF

clone_size: few
j_call: TRBJ2-6
d_call: .
v_call: TRBV29-1
cdr3_nt: TGCAGCGTTGAAACTGGGGCCAACGTCCTGACTTTC
cdr3_aa: CSVETGANVLTF

clone_size: .
j_call: TRBJ1-2
d_call: TRBD1
v_call: TRBV28
cdr3_nt: TGTGCCAGCAGTGCCTCCGGGACAGCTAACTATGGCTACACCTTC
cdr3_aa: CASSASGTANYGYTF

clone_size: .
j_call: TRBJ1-1
d_call: TRBD1
v_call: TRBV3-1/TRBV3-2
cdr3_nt: TGTGCCAGCAGCCCGACAGGGGGCCACACTGAAGCTTTCTTT
cdr3_aa: CASSPTGGHTEAFF

clone_size: .
j_call: TRBJ2-3
d_call: .
v_call: TRBV7-2
cdr3_nt: TGTGCCAGCAAGACGGTGGTCGCTGGCACAGATACGCAGTATTTT
cdr3_aa: CASKTVVAGTDTQYF

clone_size: .
j_call: TRBJ2-5
d_call: TRBD2
v_call: TRBV7-3
cdr3_nt: TGTGCCAGCAGCTTAAGTCTAGCGGGAGCGGGGGAGACCCAGTACTTC
cdr3_aa: CASSLSLAGAGETQYF

clone_size: .
j_call: TRBJ2-7
d_call: TRBD2
v_call: TRBV6-7
cdr3_nt: TGTGCCAGCAGTAACGCAGGGACTAGCGGACTAGACTCCTACGAGCAGTACTTC
cdr3_aa: CASSNAGTSGLDSYEQYF

clone_size: .
j_call: TRBJ2-2
d_call: .
v_call: TRBV7-9
cdr3_nt: TGTGCCAGCAGCATTCGCTGGGGGCGAGTCGGGGAGCTGTTTTTT
cdr3_aa: CASSIRWGRVGELFF

clone_size: few
j_call: TRBJ1-1
d_call: .
v_call: TRBV10-1
cdr3_nt: TGCGCCAGCAGGGAACAGCAAACTAAAGCTTTCTTT
cdr3_aa: CASREQQTKAFF

clone_size: .
j_call: TRBJ2-5
d_call: .
v_call: TRBV25-1
cdr3_nt: TGTGCCAGCAGTGAATACTCTAGAGGGGCTGTAGAGACCCAGTACTTC
cdr3_aa: CASSEYSRGAVETQYF

clone_size: .
j_call: TRBJ2-5
d_call: .
v_call: TRBV18
cdr3_nt: TGTGCCAGCTCACCCCCCTGGGACCAAGAGACCCAGTACTTC
cdr3_aa: CASSPPWDQETQYF

clone_size: .
j_call: TRBJ1-5
d_call: .
v_call: TRBV10-3
cdr3_nt: TGTGCCATCAGTGTTCAGGGCAATCAGCCCCAGCATTTT
cdr3_aa: CAISVQGNQPQHF

clone_size: .
j_call: TRBJ2-2
d_call: .
v_call: TRBV5-5
cdr3_nt: TGTGCCAGCAGCTTTCGGTCTCATCTCCTAACCGCCGGGGAGCTGTTTTTT
cdr3_aa: CASSFRSHLLTAGELFF

clone_size: few
j_call: TRBJ2-1
d_call: TRBD1
v_call: TRBV15
cdr3_nt: TGTGCCACCAGCAGAGATCTGGCAGGGGGATGGAGTAGCGATGAGCAGTTCTTC
cdr3_aa: CATSRDLAGGWSSDEQFF

clone_size: .
j_call: TRBJ2-1
d_call: .
v_call: TRBV6-5
cdr3_nt: TGTGCCAGCAGCCCCAGGAACAATGAGCAGTTCTTC
cdr3_aa: CASSPRNNEQFF

clone_size: .
j_call: TRBJ1-5
d_call: .
v_call: TRBV10-3
cdr3_nt: TGTGCCATCAGTGAAGGGGCAAATAGCAATCAGCCCCAGCATTTT
cdr3_aa: CAISEGANSNQPQHF

clone_size: .
j_call: TRBJ2-7
d_call: TRBD1
v_call: TRBV7-9
cdr3_nt: TGTGCCAGCAGCTCCCAACGGGACAGGGCGGGTGAGCAGTACTTC
cdr3_aa: CASSSQRDRAGEQYF

clone_size: .
j_call: TRBJ1-2
d_call: .
v_call: TRBV7-2
cdr3_nt: TGTGCCAGCAGCCGCCCCCGAGCGGGGGGGGATGGCTACACCTTC
cdr3_aa: CASSRPRAGGDGYTF

clone_size: few
j_call: TRBJ2-2
d_call: .
v_call: TRBV5-1
cdr3_nt: TGCGCCAGCAGCTTACAGGGACCCGGGGAGCTGTTTTTT
cdr3_aa: CASSLQGPGELFF

clone_size: .
j_call: TRBJ2-7
d_call: .
v_call: TRBV11-2
cdr3_nt: TGTGCCAGCAGCTTTGTAGGGAGAGGCTACGAGCAGTACTTC
cdr3_aa: CASSFVGRGYEQYF

clone_size: .
j_call: TRBJ1-2
d_call: .
v_call: TRBV3-1/TRBV3-2
cdr3_nt: TGTGCCAGCAGCCTTACAGCGCTCGCCACCTTC
cdr3_aa: CASSLTALATF

clone_size: few
j_call: TRBJ1-5
d_call: TRBD1
v_call: TRBV18
cdr3_nt: TGTGCCAGCTCACCTAGGGGGCTGGGTAGCAATCAGCCCCAGCATTTT
cdr3_aa: CASSPRGLGSNQPQHF

clone_size: many
j_call: TRBJ2-7
d_call: TRBD1
v_call: TRBV4-2
cdr3_nt: TGTGCCAGCAGCCAAGGCCCGGGACAGAGTACGTGGGAGCAGTACTTC
cdr3_aa: CASSQGPGQSTWEQYF

clone_size: .
j_call: TRBJ2-3
d_call: .
v_call: TRBV6-6
cdr3_nt: TGTGCCAGCAGTTATGGCAGCACAGATACGCAGTATTTT
cdr3_aa: CASSYGSTDTQYF